Below, one TCR beta chain is given with its context. Treatment defined: around 19 received Ad26.COV2.S at low or high dose, single or two shots; several received placebo; per-sample allocation not given. At day 63 after the first vaccine or placebo injection, samples were drawn. As its vector, the vaccine had Ad26, which expressed Wuhan-strain SARS-CoV-2 spike. This sample was taken from a study of Ad26.COV2.S vaccination and SARS-CoV-2 variants. The overall study: By the intramuscular route, Ad26.COV2.S was given once, or twice 56 days apart.

Method: immunoSEQ multiplex PCR; TCRdb's copy keeps in-frame clones and lacks some. The sample lists a few hundred thousand clones; around nine tenths were seen once. V lost 6 bases, J lost 2 bases, and 17 bases lay in between. The CDR3 covers 15 residues. The germline V gene encodes CDR1 GTSNPN and CDR2 SVGIG (reference sequence). The chain couples TRBV30 to TRBJ2-1, with D perhaps matching TRBD1 (6 bases). This clonotype was obtained from a person between 18 and 65 years old who received the Ad26.COV2.S COVID-19 vaccine or a placebo. Sequenced material: peripheral blood, taken in a trial of Ad26.COV2.S vaccine versus placebo. CDR3 region: CACPPPRGPYNEQFF. For the CDR3, the DNA is TGTGCCTGCCCCCCTCCCAGGGGCCCCTACAATGAGCAGTTCTTC.